The entry that follows covers one T cell receptor beta chain sequence. Germline CDR1 SGHTS, CDR2 YDEGEE. The V gene lost 2 bases and the J gene lost 1 base, with 22 bases spanning the gap. The CDR3 loop spans 18 amino acids. In terms of age and location, participants ranged from roughly 18 to 90 years and lived in about two dozen US areas. Which cohort a participant joined came from the clinical history participants gave. Resolution of symptoms, clearance, or two negative PCRs was present in recovered Cohort 3 donors. The data belong to a study of blood T cell repertoires in COVID-19. Per the authors' pipeline: Researchers report that nucleated cell counts were estimated from reference gene primer amplification. Clones were sequenced by immunoSEQ multiplex PCR, and TCRdb holds only the in-frame ones, with some missing. D and trimming were read from the DNA, whereas the V and J calls and clone size are those reported in that table. This table holds around 370,000 clones, 85% to 90% found once.

The material sequenced was PBMCs or T cells enriched from blood (not recorded which). The sequence came from a woman aged 18-30 years who had recovered from COVID-19. This chain joins TRBV5-8 and TRBJ2-7; weak D call: TRBD1 (6 bases). This CDR3 is CASSFWGRPGQVSYEQYF. The CDR3 DNA is TGTGCCAGCAGCTTTTGGGGGAGACCGGGACAAGTTTCCTACGAGCAGTACTTC.